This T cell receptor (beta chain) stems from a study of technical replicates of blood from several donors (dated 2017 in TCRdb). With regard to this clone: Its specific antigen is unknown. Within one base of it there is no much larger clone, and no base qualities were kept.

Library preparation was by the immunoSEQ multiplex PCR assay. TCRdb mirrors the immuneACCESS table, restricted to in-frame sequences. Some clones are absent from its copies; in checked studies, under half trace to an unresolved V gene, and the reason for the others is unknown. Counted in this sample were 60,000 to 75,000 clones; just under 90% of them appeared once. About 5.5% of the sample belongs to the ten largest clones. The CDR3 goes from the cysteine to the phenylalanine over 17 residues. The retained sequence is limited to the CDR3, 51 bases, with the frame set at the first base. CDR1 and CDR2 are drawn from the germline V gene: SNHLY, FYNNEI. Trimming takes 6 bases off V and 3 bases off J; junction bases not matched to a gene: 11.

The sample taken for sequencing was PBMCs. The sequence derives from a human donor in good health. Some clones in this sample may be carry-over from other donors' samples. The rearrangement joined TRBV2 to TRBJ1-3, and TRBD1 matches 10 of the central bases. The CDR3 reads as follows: CASSRDRGRGSGNTIYF. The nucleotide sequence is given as TGTGCCAGCAGCAGGGACAGGGGCAGGGGCAGTGGAAACACCATATATTTT.